This T cell receptor beta chain was documented in a study of cytomegalovirus exposure and HLA in healthy donors. Study-wide results and limits: An analysis that was carried out later associated approximately 15,000 TCR beta sequences with HLA alleles at 0.05 false discovery rate.

This clone was found once. Its antigen is currently unknown. This CDR3 is 15 amino acids long. Germline assignment: CDR1 MNHNY and CDR2 SVGAGI (reference sequence). V was cut by 6 bases and J by 0 bases, with 12 bases left in between. In the PCR, 60 Vbeta and 13 Jbeta primers were used. The protocol was immunoSEQ multiplex PCR, while the TCRdb copy is restricted to in-frame clones and leaves out a portion. The data show 100,000 to 150,000 clones, with roughly four fifths seen just once and around 11% held by the top ten. This TCR was sampled from a male donor in good health and CMV-seropositive. V gene TRBV6-6 combines with J gene TRBJ2-1; D is undetermined. Sequencing was carried out using PBMCs. As DNA, the CDR3 is TGTGCCAGCAGCTTCATCCCGAGCTCCTACAATGAGCAGTTCTTC. It is translated as CASSFIPSSYNEQFF.